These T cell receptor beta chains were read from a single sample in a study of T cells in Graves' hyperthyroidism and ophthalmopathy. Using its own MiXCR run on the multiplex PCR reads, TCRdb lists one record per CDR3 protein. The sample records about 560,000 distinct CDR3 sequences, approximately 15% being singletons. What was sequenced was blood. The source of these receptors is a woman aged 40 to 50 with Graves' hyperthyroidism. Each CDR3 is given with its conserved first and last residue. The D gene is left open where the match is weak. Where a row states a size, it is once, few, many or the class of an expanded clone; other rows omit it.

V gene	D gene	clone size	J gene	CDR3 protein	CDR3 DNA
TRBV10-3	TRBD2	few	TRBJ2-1	CAISGGTSGALHNEQFF	TGTGCCATCAGTGGGGGGACTAGCGGAGCCTTGCACAATGAGCAGTTCTTC
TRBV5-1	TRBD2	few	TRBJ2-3	CASSSIGLAGGSTGTQYF	TGCGCCAGCAGCTCGATCGGACTAGCGGGAGGGTCCACAGGTACGCAGTATTTT
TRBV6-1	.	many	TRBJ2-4	CASSELGAKNIQYF	TGTGCCAGCAGTGAATTGGGGGCCAAAAACATTCAGTACTTC
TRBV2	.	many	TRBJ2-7	CASTSDPRGEQYF	TGTGCCAGCACTTCTGACCCCCGGGGGGAGCAGTACTTC
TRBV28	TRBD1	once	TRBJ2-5	CASSKPQGQGNQETQYF	TGTGCCAGCAGTAAACCACAGGGACAGGGAAATCAAGAGACCCAGTACTTC
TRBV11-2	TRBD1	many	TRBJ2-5	CASSLQGAFETQYF	TGTGCCAGCAGCTTACAGGGGGCATTTGAGACCCAGTACTTC
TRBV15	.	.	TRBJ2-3	CATRGDSFMKGTDTQYF	TGTGCCACCCGGGGAGACAGTTTTATGAAAGGCACAGATACGCAGTATTTT
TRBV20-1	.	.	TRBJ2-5	CSARPLEETQYF	TGCAGTGCTAGACCACTTGAAGAGACCCAGTACTTC
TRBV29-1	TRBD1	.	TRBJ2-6	CSAARGGAGANVLTF	TGCAGTGCGGCCCGAGGGGGCGCTGGGGCCAACGTCCTGACTTTC
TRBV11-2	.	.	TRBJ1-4	CASSFGTEKLFF	TGTGCCAGCAGCTTCGGGACTGAAAAACTGTTTTTT
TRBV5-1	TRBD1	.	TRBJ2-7	CASSGHPGQGAHEQYF	TGCGCCAGCAGCGGGCATCCGGGACAGGGGGCCCACGAGCAGTACTTC
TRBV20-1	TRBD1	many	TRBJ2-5	CSARTRSRQGNQETQYF	TGCAGTGCTAGAACCAGATCCAGACAGGGGAACCAAGAGACCCAGTACTTC
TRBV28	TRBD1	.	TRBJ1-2	CASSWGQRYGYTF	TGTGCCAGCAGTTGGGGACAGAGATATGGCTACACCTTC
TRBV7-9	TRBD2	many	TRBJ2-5	CASSAQTSGTTQYF	TGTGCCAGCAGCGCCCAGACTAGCGGGACAACCCAGTACTTC
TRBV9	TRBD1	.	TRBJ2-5	CASSAWGTGEETQYF	TGTGCCAGCAGCGCCTGGGGGACAGGGGAAGAGACCCAGTACTTC
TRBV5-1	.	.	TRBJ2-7	CASSSRVGPDEQYF	TGCGCCAGCAGCAGCCGAGTAGGCCCCGACGAGCAGTACTTC
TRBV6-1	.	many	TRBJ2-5	CASSSTYEETQYF	TGTGCCAGCAGTTCAACATACGAAGAGACCCAGTACTTC
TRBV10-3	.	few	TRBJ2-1	CAISDRGIGWNEQFF	TGTGCCATCAGTGATAGGGGGATAGGGTGGAATGAGCAGTTCTTC
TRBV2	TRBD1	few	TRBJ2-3	CASLESGTGYTDTQYF	TGTGCCAGCCTGGAGAGTGGGACAGGGTACACAGATACGCAGTATTTT
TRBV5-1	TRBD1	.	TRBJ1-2	CASSLDGQANGYTF	TGCGCCAGCAGCTTAGATGGACAGGCCAATGGCTACACCTTC
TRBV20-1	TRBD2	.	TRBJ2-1	CSAKREGPPIGQFF	TGCAGTGCGAAACGGGAGGGCCCCCCGATCGGGCAGTTCTTC
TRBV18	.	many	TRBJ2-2	CASSPLQDNTGELFF	TGTGCCAGCTCACCCTTGCAGGATAACACCGGGGAGCTGTTTTTT
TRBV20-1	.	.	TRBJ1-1	CSARPANTEAFF	TGCAGTGCTAGGCCAGCCAACACTGAAGCTTTCTTT
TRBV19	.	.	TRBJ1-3	CASSRPPTGSGNTIYF	TGTGCCAGTAGTAGACCCCCTACCGGGTCTGGAAACACCATATATTTT
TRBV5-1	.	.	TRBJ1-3	CASSLGETSSGNTIYF	TGCGCCAGCAGCTTGGGTGAGACATCCTCTGGAAACACCATATATTTT
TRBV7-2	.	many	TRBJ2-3	CASSLATDTQYF	TGCGCCAGCAGCTTGGCGACAGATACGCAGTATTTT
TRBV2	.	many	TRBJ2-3	CASSVQRVGADTQYF	TGTGCCAGCAGTGTTCAGCGGGTGGGGGCAGATACGCAGTATTTT
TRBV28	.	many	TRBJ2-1	CASSPSLEQFF	TGTGCCAGCAGCCCATCCCTTGAGCAGTTCTTC
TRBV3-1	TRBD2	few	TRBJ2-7	CASSQGGLGNSYEQYF	TGTGCCAGCAGCCAAGGGGGACTAGGGAACTCCTACGAGCAGTACTTC
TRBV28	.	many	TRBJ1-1	CASSPEDRNTEAFF	TGTGCCAGCAGTCCTGAGGACAGGAACACTGAAGCTTTCTTT
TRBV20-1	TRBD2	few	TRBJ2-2	CSAREGGSVTGELFF	TGCAGTGCTAGAGAAGGCGGGAGTGTGACCGGGGAGCTGTTTTTT
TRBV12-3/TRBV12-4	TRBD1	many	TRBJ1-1	CASSPGLDRGYTEAFF	TGTGCCAGCAGTCCAGGTTTGGACAGGGGCTACACTGAAGCTTTCTTT
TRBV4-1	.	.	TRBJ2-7	CASSQELWGISEQYF	TGCGCCAGCAGCCAAGAGCTTTGGGGAATCTCCGAGCAGTACTTC
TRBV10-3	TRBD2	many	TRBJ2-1	CAMRTSGIGEQFF	TGTGCCATGCGGACTAGCGGGATAGGTGAGCAGTTCTTC
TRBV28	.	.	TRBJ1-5	CASTKTGNQPQHF	TGTGCCAGCACCAAAACAGGGAATCAGCCCCAGCATTTT
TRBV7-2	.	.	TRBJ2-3	CASSHPMGDTQYF	TGTGCCAGCAGCCACCCAATGGGGGATACGCAGTATTTT
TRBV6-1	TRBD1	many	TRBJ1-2	CASSNEEGTGDYGYTF	TGTGCCAGCAGTAACGAGGAAGGGACAGGGGACTATGGCTACACCTTC
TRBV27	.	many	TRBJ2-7	CASSLWAGNSYEQYF	TGTGCCAGCAGTTTATGGGCGGGGAACTCCTACGAGCAGTACTTC
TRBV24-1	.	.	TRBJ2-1	CATAASGGWHEQFF	TGTGCCACCGCAGCCTCAGGGGGGTGGCATGAGCAGTTCTTC
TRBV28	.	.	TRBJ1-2	CASKKGGGGSGYTF	TGTGCCAGCAAAAAGGGAGGGGGGGGATCTGGCTACACCTTC
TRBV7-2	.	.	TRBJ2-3	CASSSDIRTDTQYF	TGTGCCAGCAGCTCAGACATACGCACAGATACGCAGTATTTT
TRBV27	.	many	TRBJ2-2	CASSRPSGQYTGELFF	TGTGCCAGCAGTAGGCCCTCGGGACAATACACCGGGGAGCTGTTTTTT
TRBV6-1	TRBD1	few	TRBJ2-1	CAIRGNGPNNEQFF	TGTGCCATCAGGGGGAACGGACCTAACAATGAGCAGTTCTTC